One sample yielded the 19 T cell receptor beta chains listed below, sequenced in a study of CD8 T cells in Susac syndrome. RNA, at about 0.5 to 1 ug, was reverse transcribed with random hexamers. TCRdb recomputed calls from the immunoSEQ multiplex PCR reads with MiXCR, one row per CDR3 protein. The sample has roughly 150,000 distinct CDR3 sequences, 94% seen once. The sequencing input was CD8+ T cells from PBMCs. The receptor set was obtained from a human donor with multiple sclerosis.

This sequence joins TRBV20-1 and TRBJ2-1; the match to TRBD2 covers 8 bases. After removal of 1 base from V and 0 bases from J, the junction contained 14 bases not matched to a gene. The CDR3 length is 19 residues. CDR1 is DFQATT, CDR2 SNEGSKA, per germline (reference sequence). The CDR3 loop is CSARGGTAGAQSSYNEQFF. CDR3 in DNA: TGCAGTGCTAGAGGGGGAACAGCGGGGGCGCAGAGCTCCTACAATGAGCAGTTCTTC.

This clonotype was recorded once. This CDR3 is CATSRDRTLTYNEQFF. The CDR3 coding sequence is TGTGCCACCAGCAGAGACAGGACTTTGACCTACAATGAGCAGTTCTTC. The rearrangement links TRBV15 to TRBJ2-1; TRBD2 is a possible D gene (5 bases). Germline CDR1 is LNHNV and CDR2 is YYDKDF (reference sequence). Deletions cut 0 bases from V and 2 bases from J, with 11 bases between. This CDR3 spans 16 amino acids.

This rearrangement joins TRBV11-2 to TRBJ2-1; no definite D call. CDR3 length equals 14 residues. Per the germline V gene, CDR1 is SGHAT and CDR2 is FQNNGV. Trimming took 3 bases from V and 7 from J, leaving 13 bases between them. CDR3 sequence reads: CASSLVSPANEQFF. Written as DNA, the CDR3 is TGTGCCAGCAGCTTGGTCTCGCCCGCAAATGAGCAGTTCTTC.

The V gene is TRBV28, the J gene TRBJ2-5, with 12 bases lining up with TRBD1. This CDR3 has 16 amino acids. Germline V gene lookup returns CDR1 MDHEN and CDR2 SYDVKM. Unmatched junction bases numbered 11, after V lost 6 bases and J lost 6 bases. CDR3 residues: CASRATGTGGRQTQYF. CDR3 in DNA: TGTGCCAGCAGAGCAACCGGGACAGGGGGCCGGCAGACCCAGTACTTC.

The V gene is TRBV7-9, the J gene TRBJ2-5; D gene unclear. CDR3 length: 12 amino acids. The V gene's germline CDR1 is SEHNR and CDR2 FQNEAQ (reference sequence). Trimming shortened V by 6 bases and J by 5 bases, and 10 bases separated the two germline ends. The CDR3 DNA is TGTGCCAGCAGGGGCGGCTGGGAGACCCAGTACTTC. It specifies CASRGGWETQYF.

The chain employs TRBV12-3 or TRBV12-4 and TRBJ1-1; D call uncertain. V lost 3 bases, J lost 4 bases, and 12 bases lay in between. The CDR3 consists of 14 residues. CDR3 amino acids: CASSLDRIGTEAFF. In DNA form, the CDR3 reads TGTGCCAGCAGTTTGGATCGAATTGGCACTGAAGCTTTCTTT.

The V gene is TRBV2, the J gene TRBJ2-3, with 7 bases lining up with TRBD2. The CDR3 has 14 residues. Germline assignment: CDR1 SNHLY and CDR2 FYNNEI. J lost 5 bases, V lost 1 base, and 3 bases had no gene match. CDR3 sequence: CASSEGGGGDTQYF. Written as DNA, the CDR3 is TGTGCCAGCAGTGAAGGTGGGGGGGGAGATACGCAGTATTTT.

V and J are TRBV5-1 and TRBJ2-3, with TRBD2 as a possible D gene (6 bases). This CDR3 is 16 amino acids long. Trimming shortened V by 4 bases and J by 0 bases, and 15 bases separated the two germline ends. In germline, CDR1 is SGHRS, CDR2 YFSETQ. The CDR3 DNA is TGCGCCAGCAGCACCCCGGGGGAACTAAGCACAGATACGCAGTATTTT. This translates into CASSTPGELSTDTQYF.

J is TRBJ2-1 and V is TRBV7-9; 8 bases are a match to TRBD1. The germline gives CDR1 SEHNR, CDR2 FQNEAQ (reference sequence). This CDR3 has 13 amino acids. V shed 5 bases, J shed 7 bases, and the junction held 4 bases outside the gene matches. CDR3 nucleotide sequence: TGTGCCAGCAGCCTGGACAGGGATAATGAGCAGTTCTTC. Protein sequence: CASSLDRDNEQFF. Supplemented by reference TRBV7-9 and TRBJ2-1, the full variable domain reads DTGVSQNPRHKITKRGQNVTFRCDPISEHNRLYWYRQTLGQGPEFLTYFQNEAQLEKSRLLSDRFSAERPKGSFSTLEIQRTEQGDSAMYLCASSLDRDNEQFFGPGTRLTVL.

This sequence joins TRBV28 and TRBJ1-2; D call uncertain. CDR1 and CDR2 from the germline V gene are MDHEN and SYDVKM. This CDR3 region has 13 residues. Trimming cost V 2 bases and J 2 bases, with 6 bases left between them. The CDR3 region is CASSLRTNYGYTF. CDR3 nucleotide sequence: TGTGCCAGCAGTTTAAGGACGAACTATGGCTACACCTTC.

The chain links TRBV6-2 or TRBV6-3 to TRBJ2-7, with 7 bases fitting TRBD2. The CDR3 spans 15 residues. The germline gives CDR1 MNHEY, CDR2 SVGEGT. Trimming took 2 bases from V and 2 from J; bases not matched to a gene: 6. The CDR3 coding sequence is TGTGCCAGCAGTTACGACGGGGACTACCCCTACGAGCAGTACTTC. Protein: CASSYDGDYPYEQYF.

The chain employs TRBV20-1 and TRBJ1-2; D gene uncertain. V lost 6 bases and J lost 0, with 14 bases in between. The CDR3 length is 14 residues. Per the germline V gene, CDR1 is DFQATT and CDR2 is SNEGSKA (reference sequence). The CDR3, as DNA: TGCAGTGCCAGGCGGGAGGGAACTAACTATGGCTACACCTTC. This translates into CSARREGTNYGYTF.

The chain is built from TRBV24-1 and TRBJ2-1, with 7 positions matching TRBD1. The CDR3 runs 17 residues. V gave up 4 bases and J gave up 2 bases; unmatched junction bases: 10. Germline CDR1 KGHDR, CDR2 SFDVKD. The CDR3 DNA sequence: TGTGCCACCAGTGACCCCCGATCGGACAGGACCTACAATGAGCAGTTCTTC. Translating it yields CATSDPRSDRTYNEQFF.

In this sample, this clonotype turned up once. The genes are TRBV29-1 and TRBJ1-2; D gene uncertain. Germline CDR1 is SQVTM and CDR2 is ANQGSEA. Trimming removed 0 bases from V and 4 bases from J, with 21 bases in between. This CDR3 has 17 amino acids. The CDR3 DNA sequence: TGCAGCGTTGAAGAGGTCCAAGAGCTCGGGGTCGGCTATGGCTACACCTTC. Its protein product is CSVEEVQELGVGYGYTF.

The chain couples TRBV7-9 to TRBJ2-3; no reliable D call. The CDR3 contains 15 residues. The germline V and J ends were trimmed by 5 bases and 2 bases, with 14 bases remaining between them. Germline CDR1 is SEHNR and CDR2 is FQNEAQ (reference sequence). CDR3 nucleotide sequence: TGTGCCAGCAGCCGCGGACGGCAGAACACAGATACGCAGTATTTT. As protein: CASSRGRQNTDTQYF. The complete variable domain, with remaining parts taken from reference TRBV7-9 and TRBJ2-3, reads DTGVSQNPRHKITKRGQNVTFRCDPISEHNRLYWYRQTLGQGPEFLTYFQNEAQLEKSRLLSDRFSAERPKGSFSTLEIQRTEQGDSAMYLCASSRGRQNTDTQYFGPGTRLTVL.

V is TRBV30 and J is TRBJ1-5; D is unresolved. CDR3 length equals 13 residues. The germline CDR1 and CDR2 sequences are GTSNPN and SVGIG (reference sequence). The V gene lost 0 bases and the J gene lost 11 bases, with 14 bases spanning the gap. The chain's CDR3 is CAWSVEGVMAQHF. The CDR3 DNA follows: TGTGCCTGGAGTGTTGAGGGCGTCATGGCCCAGCATTTT.

The chain links TRBV9 to TRBJ1-5; a weak D match, TRBD1 (6 bases). This CDR3 region has 14 residues. V gave up 2 bases and J gave up 6 bases, with 12 bases separating them. CDR1 SGDLS and CDR2 YYNGEE come from the germline V gene. CDR3 coding DNA: TGTGCCAGCAGCGTGGGGGGGCGAGGTCAGCCCCAGCATTTT. Its protein is CASSVGGRGQPQHF.

This clonotype was picked up a small number of times. The J gene is TRBJ2-7, the V gene TRBV29-1; the D gene could be TRBD1 or TRBD2 (5 bases each). The CDR3 runs 15 residues. With 0 bases removed from V and 0 bases from J, the gap between germline ends came to 12 bases. Germline loops: CDR1 SQVTM, CDR2 ANQGSEA. The CDR3 DNA is TGCAGCGTTGAAGATCGAGGGACCAGCTCCTACGAGCAGTACTTC. It translates to CSVEDRGTSSYEQYF.

The chain joins TRBV29-1 to TRBJ1-1, with D possibly TRBD1 on 5 matching bases. CDR3 length equals 12 residues. Germline CDR1 and CDR2: SQVTM and ANQGSEA. Trimming removed 6 bases at V and 6 bases at J, with 14 bases between. CDR3 sequence: CSVSGGVSEAFF. Here the CDR3 DNA reads TGCAGCGTGTCGGGAGGGGTTTCTGAAGCTTTCTTT.